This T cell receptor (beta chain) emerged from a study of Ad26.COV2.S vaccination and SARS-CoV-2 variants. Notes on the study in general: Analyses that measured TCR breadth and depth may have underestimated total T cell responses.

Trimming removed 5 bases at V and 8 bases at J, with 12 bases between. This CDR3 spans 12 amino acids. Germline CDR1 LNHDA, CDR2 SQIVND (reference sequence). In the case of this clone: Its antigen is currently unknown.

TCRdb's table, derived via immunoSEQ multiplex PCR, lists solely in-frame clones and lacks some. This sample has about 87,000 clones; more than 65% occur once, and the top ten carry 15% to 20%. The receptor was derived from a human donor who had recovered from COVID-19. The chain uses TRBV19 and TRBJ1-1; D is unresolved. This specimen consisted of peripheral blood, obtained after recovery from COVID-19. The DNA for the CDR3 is TGTGCCAGTAGTGAACGCCGGGCGGAAGCTTTCTTT. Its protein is CASSERRAEAFF.